What follows is one T cell receptor (beta chain) and its context. It has no known antigen specificity. No much larger clonotype is one base removed from it; base qualities were not supplied. The CDR3, cysteine through phenylalanine, is 16 amino acids long. Only the CDR3 portion is preserved as DNA: 48 bases, with reading frame beginning at the first base. Via the germline V gene, CDR1 is MNHEY and CDR2 SVGAGI. Trimming at the junction amounts to 2 bases on V and 2 bases on J, and the germline ends lie 16 bases apart. The data originate from a study of vaccination and CD4 T cells after COVID-19 (dated by TCRdb to between 2021 and 2023). At the level of the whole study: Every convalescent patient had a positive nasal swab PCR test for SARS-CoV-2, with mild disease in 9 or 10 patients and severe disease in one. Post-COVID blood samples were collected from convalescent patients a median of approximately 93 days after diagnosis, with a range of about 35 to 161 days. Participants received two doses of either the Pfizer-BioNTech BNT162b2 vaccine (n=8) or the Moderna mRNA-1273 vaccine (n=2). For stimulating the cultures, overlapping spike peptide pools were used, derived from SARS-CoV-2 as well as from the common cold coronaviruses HCoV-NL63, HCoV-OC43 and HCoV-229E. The time from the second vaccine dose to post-vaccine blood sampling had a median of around 72 days and ranged from about 14 to 241 days. In fewer than 12 COVID-19 convalescent patients and a handful of infection-naive healthy vaccine recipients, researchers compared the spike-specific CD4+ TCR repertoire from before mRNA vaccination with the repertoire from after. As controls, cultures received a CEFX viral epitope pool (the positive control), an HIV-1 Nef peptide pool (the negative control), or no peptide at all. The convalescent cohort included six males and four females, with two Hispanic individuals, seven Caucasians, two Asians and one multiracial person.

According to the study, the label for this sample's treatment or condition signals: 10-day PBMC culture with coronavirus spike peptide pools or control peptides (ViraFEST assay). The ViraFEST assay was used in the study, in which antigen-specific T cells were expanded with peptide pools and expanded clonotypes were subsequently identified by TCR sequencing. The positive SARS-CoV-2 PCR tests of the convalescent patients were dated from March to December 2020, before the Alpha, Beta and Delta variants emerged in the United States. Each well held 2.2 million or so PBMCs cultured in IMDM containing roughly 5% human AB serum and around 10 IU/ml IL-2, with about 10 ug/ml peptide pools added. On days 3 and 7, half of the culture medium was replaced with fresh IL-2-containing medium. After 10 to 11 days of culture, CD4+ T cells were isolated by negative selection with the EasySep CD4+ T cell isolation kit. PBMCs were separated from whole blood using Ficoll-Paque Plus gradient centrifugation and then either used fresh or cryopreserved at -140C. Culture conditions were generally each tested in triplicate wells.

Findings and caveats that apply to the study as a whole: Among the post-vaccine SARS-CoV-2-reactive clones in convalescent patients, a median around 85% showed up only after vaccination, which suggests vaccine-specific priming. The median count of SARS-CoV-2-reactive clonotypes went up from 20 to 25 after infection to around 38 after vaccination, although the change was not significant. In convalescent patients, nearly all vaccine-specific clones (304 of 307) were found to be mono-reactive for SARS-CoV-2 spike rather than cross-reactive with common cold coronaviruses. The study included relatively few convalescent patients and did not analyze early timepoints after natural infection.

Receptors were amplified or captured by PCR. At the Johns Hopkins FTIC core, DNA from the cultured CD4+ T cells underwent TCR sequencing with the Oncomine TCR Beta short-read assay. Genomic DNA was extracted from the cultured CD4+ T cells with the QIAamp micro DNA kit. Oncomine TCR Beta libraries made from cultured CD4+ T cells were pooled using unique dual indexes and sequenced on an Illumina iSeq 100. Concerning the study's data processing: Non-productive sequences were removed, and CDR3s that did not start with C, did not end with F or W, or were shorter than 7 amino acids were discarded. The MANAFEST web application identified antigen-specific clonotypes by comparing peptide-stimulated wells against reference wells and other culture wells. To be called positive, a clone needed an FDR below 0.05, an odds ratio above 5, and a productive frequency above 0.1% in at least two of three replicate wells. Cross-reactive clonotypes were defined as significantly expanded in both SARS-CoV-2 spike wells and at least one common cold coronavirus spike condition. Using R version 3.6.1, CDR3 homology was evaluated through Levenshtein distances (stringdist) along with unrooted phylogenetic trees (ape). TCRdb redid the processing of the public reads, applying fastp at Q25 and MiXCR, and retained in-frame beta chains. Identical CDR3 protein sequences are pooled into one entry, listed with their most common genes and DNA. The V and J calls shown here were made by TCRdb, not taken from the authors' results. The sample profile shows approximately 7,500 distinct CDR3 sequences; 60% to 70% of them were found once. The top ten constitute approximately 20% of the sample.

The clonotype originates from a human donor who had recovered from COVID-19. Sample: CD4+ T cells from blood, cultured in vitro. The rearranged segments are TRBV6-5 and TRBJ2-7, with a tentative D call of TRBD1 or TRBD2, each matching 7 bases. Here the CDR3 is given as CASSYGRGDRAYEQYF. The DNA is TGTGCCAGCAGTTACGGGAGGGGGGACAGAGCCTACGAGCAGTACTTC.